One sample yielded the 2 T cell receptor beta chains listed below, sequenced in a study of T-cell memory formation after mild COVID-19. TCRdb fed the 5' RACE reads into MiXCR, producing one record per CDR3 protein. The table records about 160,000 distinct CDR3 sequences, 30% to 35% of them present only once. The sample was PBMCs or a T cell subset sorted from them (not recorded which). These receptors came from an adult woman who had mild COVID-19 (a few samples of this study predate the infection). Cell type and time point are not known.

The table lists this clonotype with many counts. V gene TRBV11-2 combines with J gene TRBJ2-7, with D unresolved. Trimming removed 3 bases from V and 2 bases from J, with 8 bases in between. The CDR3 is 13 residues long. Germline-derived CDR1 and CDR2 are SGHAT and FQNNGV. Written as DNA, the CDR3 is TGTGCCAGCAGCTTCTCTGGGACCTACGAGCAGTACTTC. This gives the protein CASSFSGTYEQYF.

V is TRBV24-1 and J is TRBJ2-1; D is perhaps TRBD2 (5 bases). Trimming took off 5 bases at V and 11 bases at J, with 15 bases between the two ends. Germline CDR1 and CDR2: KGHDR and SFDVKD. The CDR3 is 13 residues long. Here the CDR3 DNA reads TGTGCCACCAGTGCGGGGATCTACGCAAAGCAGTTCTTC. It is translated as CATSAGIYAKQFF.